This TCR beta chain was profiled in a study of T cells after yellow fever vaccination. Findings and caveats of the study: Some clonotypes, a small share, were shared between CD4 and CD8 compartments. Contamination by abundant bulk-population clonotypes could be present in FACS-sorted repertoires.

TCRdb fed the 5' RACE reads into MiXCR, producing one record per CDR3 protein. The sample records 500,000 to 650,000 distinct CDR3 sequences, roughly 13% being singletons. CDR1 and CDR2 from the germline V gene are DFQATT and SNEGSKA (reference sequence). The CDR3 has 14 amino acids. V was trimmed by 3 bases and J by 2 bases, leaving 11 bases between them. Turning to this clonotype: Its antigen is still unknown.

The sequence came from a man aged 25-45 years who received the YFV17D yellow fever vaccine. The specimen comprised PBMCs, sampled on the day of the yellow fever booster vaccination. The genes are TRBV20-1 and TRBJ1-3, with unresolved D. The CDR3 is CSASIQRAGNTIYF. In DNA, the CDR3 is TGCAGTGCTAGTATACAGAGGGCTGGAAACACCATATATTTT.